Listed here are 26 T cell receptor beta chains from one sample, sequenced in a study of blood T cell repertoires in COVID-19 (dated by TCRdb to 2020 to 2022). The protocol used for the library was the immunoSEQ multiplex PCR assay. TCRdb stores this immuneACCESS table with in-frame sequences only. Part of the clones is absent; in the studies checked, under half of the shortfall reflects unresolved V genes, and no reason is known for the rest. This sample is represented by tens of thousands of clones; roughly two thirds of them were singletons. Roughly 10% of the sample goes to the ten largest clones. Sequencing was carried out using peripheral blood. These TCRs come from a woman in her 70s with acute or convalescent COVID-19.

This sequence joins TRBV10-3 and TRBJ2-3; 12 nucleotides align to TRBD2. Germline-derived CDR1 and CDR2 are ENHRY and SYGVKD. CDR3 size: 16 residues. The V and J ends lost 6 bases and 0 bases, in that order; junction bases with no gene match: 4. The CDR3 sequence is CAIRRTSGVSTDTQYF. For the CDR3, the DNA is TGTGCCATCAGGAGGACTAGCGGGGTTAGCACAGATACGCAGTATTTT.

The chain couples TRBV11-2 to TRBJ2-5; tentative D call: TRBD2 (6 bases). The CDR3 contains 17 residues. V lost 5 bases and J 5 bases, leaving 24 bases between the germline ends. Germline CDR1 and CDR2: SGHAT and FQNNGV. CDR3 amino acids: CASSLGGFTGFGETQYF. The CDR3 DNA is TGTGCCAGCAGCCTCGGGGGTTTCACGGGTTTCGGGGAGACCCAGTACTTC.

This chain joins TRBV5-1 and TRBJ1-1, with D possibly matching TRBD1 (5 bases). Trimming removed 4 bases from V and 0 bases from J, with 13 bases in between. This CDR3 comprises 15 residues. Germline values: CDR1 SGHRS, CDR2 YFSETQ. CDR3 nucleotides: TGCGCCAGCAGCCAGGGCGGTATCTTGAACACTGAAGCTTTCTTT. This translates into CASSQGGILNTEAFF.

This clone has more than one count but fewer than ten. The chain recombines TRBV7-2 with TRBJ1-5; 8 nucleotides agree with TRBD1. Germline-derived CDR1 and CDR2 are SGHTA and FQGNSA. With 1 base clipped from V and 6 bases from J, the junction kept 5 bases outside the gene matches. The CDR3 length is 15 residues. The CDR3 bases are TGTGCCAGCAGCTTAGACTCAGGGGGCGGTCAGCCCCAGCATTTT. Amino acid sequence: CASSLDSGGGQPQHF. Full variable domain (missing parts from reference TRBV7-2 and TRBJ1-5): GAGVSQSPSNKVTEKGKDVELRCDPISGHTALYWYRQSLGQGLEFLIYFQGNSAPDKSGLPSDRFSAERTGGSVSTLTIQRTQQEDSAVYLCASSLDSGGGQPQHFGDGTRLSIL.

The chain uses TRBV19 and TRBJ2-7; 10 positions agree with TRBD2. The CDR3 extends over 15 amino acids. V was pared by 5 bases and J by 1 base, with 5 bases of the junction left unmatched. Germline V gene sequence: CDR1 LNHDA, CDR2 SQIVND (reference sequence). CDR3 DNA: TGTGCCAGTAGTGGAATACTAGCGGGGTCCTACGAGCAGTACTTC. This codes for CASSGILAGSYEQYF. Using reference TRBV19 and TRBJ2-7 for the parts outside the CDR3, the full variable domain is DGGITQSPKYLFRKEGQNVTLSCEQNLNHDAMYWYRQDPGQGLRLIYYSQIVNDFQKGDIAEGYSVSREKKESFPLTVTSAQKNPTAFYLCASSGILAGSYEQYFGPGTRLTVT.

The chain combines TRBV11-2 with TRBJ2-3, with 8 bases aligning to TRBD2. Germline V lookup: CDR1 SGHAT, CDR2 FQNNGV. The CDR3 runs 15 residues. V shed 2 bases, J shed 4 bases, and the junction held 5 bases outside the gene matches. CDR3: CASSLREGGSDTQYF. CDR3 nucleotide sequence: TGTGCCAGCAGCTTACGGGAGGGGGGGTCAGATACGCAGTATTTT.

The rearrangement joins TRBV10-2 to TRBJ2-3; 9 nucleotides match TRBD2. There are 14 residues in the CDR3. The trim removed 2 bases at V and 5 bases at J, leaving 2 bases unmatched. Germline V gene data show CDR1 as WSHSY and CDR2 as SAAADI. CDR3 sequence reads: CASSERRGGDTQYF. The CDR3 nucleotides read TGCGCCAGCAGTGAGAGGCGGGGGGGAGATACGCAGTATTTT.

This chain joins TRBV16 and TRBJ1-2; maybe TRBD1 (6 bases). This CDR3 contains 14 residues. Trimming shortened V by 2 bases and J by 6 bases, and 13 bases separated the two germline ends. The V gene's germline CDR1 is KGHSY and CDR2 FQNENV. The CDR3 sequence: CASSQRGGGNGYTF. DNA of the CDR3: TGTGCCAGCAGCCAAAGGGGGGGCGGCAATGGCTACACCTTC.

This chain uses TRBV28 with TRBJ2-1; 8 nucleotides align to TRBD2. The CDR3 length is 16 residues. After removal of 5 bases from V and 3 bases from J, the junction contained 9 bases not matched to a gene. Germline values: CDR1 MDHEN, CDR2 SYDVKM. The CDR3 bases are TGTGCCAGCAGTACCTTTAGCGGGGCCTACTACAATGAGCAGTTCTTC. Residues: CASSTFSGAYYNEQFF.

V and J are TRBV7-2 and TRBJ2-7; 8 positions match TRBD1. V gave up 6 bases and J gave up 4 bases; unmatched junction bases: 17. Per germline, CDR1 SGHTA and CDR2 FQGNSA. The CDR3 covers 17 residues. Here the CDR3 DNA reads TGTGCCAGCAGGTTCCAAGGTGGGGGACAGGTCATATACGAGCAGTACTTC. It encodes CASRFQGGGQVIYEQYF.

The chain links TRBV7-2 to TRBJ2-7; 11 nucleotides line up with TRBD2. The CDR3 covers 16 residues. The germline V gene has CDR1 SGHTA and CDR2 FQGNSA. J was trimmed by 7 bases and V by 1 base; bases with no gene match: 9. The CDR3: CASSLGPVAGGLEQYF. In DNA form, the CDR3 reads TGTGCCAGCAGCTTAGGGCCGGTAGCGGGGGGGCTTGAGCAGTACTTC.

The chain recombines TRBV6-4 with TRBJ2-1; 12 nucleotides match TRBD2. This CDR3 has 16 residues. Germline V gene lookup returns CDR1 MRHNA and CDR2 SNTAGT. V gave up 6 bases and J gave up 4 bases; unmatched junction bases: 7. CDR3 DNA: TGTGCCAGCAGACGACTAGCGGGGGACCATTACAATGAGCAGTTCTTC. Protein sequence: CASRRLAGDHYNEQFF.

This chain joins TRBV2 and TRBJ2-5; the match to TRBD2 covers 12 bases. The V gene end was trimmed by 7 bases and the J gene end by 7 bases; junction bases not matched to a gene: 13. CDR1 is SNHLY and CDR2 is FYNNEI in the germline V gene. CDR3 length: 16 residues. In nucleotides, the CDR3 is TGTGCCAGCACCGCTACTAGCGGGGGGCGAGTTGTGACCCAGTACTTC. Its translation: CASTATSGGRVVTQYF.

V is TRBV5-1 and J is TRBJ2-5; TRBD2 matches 11 bases. Trimming took 5 bases from V and 2 from J; bases not matched to a gene: 5. The germline gives CDR1 SGHRS, CDR2 YFSETQ. The CDR3 extends over 15 amino acids. The CDR3 coding sequence is TGCGCCAGCAGTGTCCTAGCGGGGGGACAAGAGACCCAGTACTTC. Amino acid sequence: CASSVLAGGQETQYF.

The J gene is TRBJ2-2, the V gene TRBV18, with TRBD2 matching 14 bases. J was trimmed by 7 bases and V by 4 bases; bases with no gene match: 2. The CDR3 covers 15 residues. Germline-derived CDR1 and CDR2 are KGHSH and LQKENI. The CDR3 protein is CASSRGLAGGGELFF. The CDR3 nucleotides read TGTGCCAGCTCACGAGGACTAGCGGGAGGCGGGGAGCTGTTTTTT.

The chain is built from TRBV7-9 and TRBJ1-6; TRBD1 matches at 9 bases. In germline, CDR1 is SEHNR, CDR2 FQNEAQ (reference sequence). After removal of 5 bases from V and 14 bases from J, the junction contained 10 bases not matched to a gene. This CDR3 contains 14 residues. The CDR3 region has the DNA TGTGCCAGCAGCGCCGGGACAGGGTCCCATTCCCTCCACTTT. It specifies CASSAGTGSHSLHF.

In this sample, this clone turned up a few times. V and J are TRBV24-1 and TRBJ2-3; 10 positions match TRBD1. The J segment lost 4 bases and the V segment lost 1 base, leaving 1 base of the junction unmatched. There are 15 residues in the CDR3. CDR1 is KGHDR, CDR2 SFDVKD, per germline. The CDR3 reads CATSDFGQGADTQYF. In DNA, the CDR3 is TGTGCCACCAGTGATTTCGGACAGGGGGCAGATACGCAGTATTTT.

Notes on this clone: This specimen includes other DNA sequences encoding the same CDR3. This sequence joins TRBV18 and TRBJ1-6, with D uncertain. This CDR3 region has 16 residues. V gave up 2 bases and J gave up 0 bases, with 8 bases separating them. CDR1 is KGHSH, CDR2 LQKENI, per germline. As DNA, the CDR3 is TGTGCCAGCTCACCAAGGGAGAGCTCCTATAATTCACCCCTCCACTTT. Translating gives CASSPRESSYNSPLHF. Filled out from reference TRBV18 and TRBJ1-6, the complete variable domain reads NAGVMQNPRHLVRRRGQEARLRCSPMKGHSHVYWYRQLPEEGLKFMVYLQKENIIDESGMPKERFSAEFPKEGPSILRIQQVVRGDSAAYFCASSPRESSYNSPLHFGNGTRLTVT.

This clone was picked up a small number of times. This chain links TRBV5-8 with TRBJ2-2, with 7 bases identical to TRBD1. V gave up 4 bases and J gave up 3 bases; unmatched junction bases: 9. The germline CDR1 and CDR2 sequences are SGHTS and YDEGEE. This CDR3 comprises 16 residues. CDR3 residues: CASSIGQAWYTGELFF. For the CDR3, the DNA is TGTGCCAGCAGCATCGGACAGGCGTGGTACACCGGGGAGCTGTTTTTT.

The V and J genes are TRBV10-3 and TRBJ1-1; the D is unclear. The CDR3 sequence is 15 residues long. Germline V gene lookup returns CDR1 ENHRY and CDR2 SYGVKD. The ends were cut back, 7 bases at V and 5 bases at J, with 20 bases in the middle. The CDR3 DNA reads as TGTGCCATCAACGACTACGGCGGGATAGCGACTGAAGCTTTCTTT. Encoded protein: CAINDYGGIATEAFF.

The rearrangement uses TRBV7-2 and TRBJ1-2; perhaps TRBD1 as D (5 bases). The CDR3 length is 16 residues. The germline V gene encodes CDR1 SGHTA and CDR2 FQGNSA. Trimming cost V 2 bases and J 6 bases, with 19 bases left between them. In DNA form, the CDR3 reads TGTGCCAGCAGCTTACCGGACCCAGGAGGGGCTGATGGCTACACCTTC. Its protein is CASSLPDPGGADGYTF. Supplemented by reference TRBV7-2 and TRBJ1-2, the full variable domain reads GAGVSQSPSNKVTEKGKDVELRCDPISGHTALYWYRQSLGQGLEFLIYFQGNSAPDKSGLPSDRFSAERTGGSVSTLTIQRTQQEDSAVYLCASSLPDPGGADGYTFGSGTRLTVV.

Details on this clone: The DNA is omitted, as the CDR3 cannot be located on it reliably, and the CDR3 follows TCRdb's listing. CDR3 amino acids: CASSFGPGLNTEAFF. The chain is built from TRBV5-1 and TRBJ1-1; TRBD1 is taken as the D call from the table, unchecked against the DNA. The germline V gene has CDR1 SGHRS and CDR2 YFSETQ. The CDR3 is 15 residues long, ends included.

This clone has only one observation. V is TRBV2 and J is TRBJ1-5; 12 bases fit TRBD1. The CDR3 consists of 16 residues. Trimming removed 3 bases from V and 3 bases from J; junction bases left unmatched: 3. Germline CDR1 and CDR2: SNHLY and FYNNEI. CDR3 DNA sequence: TGTGCCAGCAGTGACAGGGACAGGGGGCTCAATCAGCCCCAGCATTTT. Translated, it gives CASSDRDRGLNQPQHF.

The chain is built from TRBV30 and TRBJ2-5; D is possibly TRBD1 (5 bases). Germline CDR1 reads GTSNPN; CDR2 reads SVGIG (reference sequence). The CDR3 runs to 11 residues. The germline V and J ends were trimmed by 2 bases and 5 bases, with 6 bases remaining between them. This chain's CDR3 is CAWSYRETQYF. The DNA for the CDR3 is TGTGCCTGGAGTTACAGGGAGACCCAGTACTTC.

This sequence joins TRBV6-1 and TRBJ1-2, with D perhaps matching TRBD1 (5 bases). This CDR3 comprises 14 residues. V was trimmed by 1 base and J by 2 bases, leaving 8 bases between them. Germline CDR1 reads MNHNS; CDR2 reads SASEGT. In DNA form, the CDR3 reads TGTGCCAGCAGTGAAGGTGGGGCGAACTATGGCTACACCTTC. It is translated as CASSEGGANYGYTF.

The chain couples TRBV7-3 to TRBJ2-1, with unresolved D. Trimming shortened V by 5 bases and J by 0 bases, and 11 bases separated the two germline ends. Germline-derived CDR1 and CDR2 are SGHTA and FQGTGA. The CDR3 has 15 amino acids. The CDR3 reads CASSLQPSSYNEQFF. The CDR3 DNA is TGTGCCAGCAGCCTCCAGCCTAGCTCCTACAATGAGCAGTTCTTC.